A single sample is the source of the 11 T cell receptor beta chains below, sequenced in a study of CD8+ T cells in alopecia areata. Extracted RNA was reverse transcribed, and the resulting cDNA served as sequencing template. Here immunoSEQ multiplex PCR was the method, and the copy in TCRdb shows in-frame clones only, minus some. The table includes 180,000 or so clones, almost 65% detected once. The input for sequencing was CD4+ T cells sorted from blood, taken at week 0. The receptors come from a human donor with alopecia areata.

This clone was seen a handful of times. The chain carries TRBV7-2 and TRBJ2-7; D is perhaps TRBD1 or TRBD2 (5 bases each). The V end was cut by 5 bases, the J end by 2 bases, with 13 bases between. This CDR3 is 14 amino acids long. Germline assignment: CDR1 SGHTA and CDR2 FQGNSA. As DNA, the CDR3 is TGTGCCAGCAGCCCGGGACCCCTGACCTACGAGCAGTACTTC. This sequence encodes CASSPGPLTYEQYF.

CDR3 sequence: CSVAVSGGYTF. DNA for the CDR3: TGCAGCGTTGCAGTTTCCGGTGGCTACACCTTC. V is TRBV29-1 and J is TRBJ1-2; no reliable D call. The V gene lost 4 bases and the J gene lost 7 bases, with 10 bases spanning the gap. The CDR3 length is 11 residues. In germline, CDR1 is SQVTM, CDR2 ANQGSEA.

The chain is built from TRBV29-1 and TRBJ1-2; possible D gene TRBD1, 5 bases. Germline CDR1 reads SQVTM; CDR2 reads ANQGSEA. V lost 1 base to trimming and J lost 4 bases, with 10 bases between them. The CDR3 spans 13 residues. The CDR3 here is CSVEVWDLYGYTF. DNA of the CDR3: TGCAGCGTTGAAGTCTGGGACCTCTATGGCTACACCTTC.

The chain is built from TRBV10-3 and TRBJ2-1; TRBD1 is a possible D gene (6 bases). Germline V gene lookup returns CDR1 ENHRY and CDR2 SYGVKD. Trimming removed 3 bases at V and 4 bases at J, with 10 bases between. CDR3 size: 14 residues. The CDR3 DNA reads as TGTGCCATCAGTGACACAGGGAGTTACAATGAGCAGTTCTTC. Its translation is CAISDTGSYNEQFF.

The rearrangement uses TRBV15 and TRBJ1-2; no firm D call. Trimming removed 4 bases at V and 3 bases at J, with 12 bases between. This CDR3 is 14 amino acids long. CDR1 and CDR2 from the germline V gene are LNHNV and YYDKDF (reference sequence). This chain's CDR3 is CATSTGIRDYGYTF. The CDR3 region has the DNA TGTGCCACCAGCACGGGGATTAGGGACTATGGCTACACCTTC.

The DNA of the CDR3 is TGTGCCAGGAATTCACCCCTCCACTTT. Translating gives CARNSPLHF. The rearrangement links TRBV19 to TRBJ1-6; D call uncertain. The germline CDR1 and CDR2 sequences are LNHDA and SQIVND (reference sequence). The CDR3 has 9 residues. V shed 9 bases and J shed 7 bases, with 1 base lying between them.

The chain has TRBV5-6 and TRBJ2-5, with D unclear. Germline CDR1 reads SGHDT; CDR2 reads YYEEEE. The CDR3 has 13 residues. Trimming stripped 2 bases from V and 5 bases from J, with 10 bases between. The CDR3 region is CASSFGERETQYF. In DNA form, the CDR3 reads TGTGCCAGCAGCTTTGGAGAGAGGGAGACCCAGTACTTC.

The chain combines TRBV5-1 with TRBJ1-1; TRBD1 agrees at 7 bases. The V gene end was trimmed by 4 bases and the J gene end by 1 base; junction bases not matched to a gene: 7. Germline CDR1 reads SGHRS; CDR2 reads YFSETQ. The CDR3 is 15 residues long. The CDR3 DNA is TGCGCCAGCAGCCCGGTGGGGGACAGGAACACTGAAGCTTTCTTT. Translating it yields CASSPVGDRNTEAFF.

This sequence joins TRBV11-2 and TRBJ1-2; 12 nucleotides match TRBD1. Germline CDR1 and CDR2: SGHAT and FQNNGV. The length of the CDR3 is 15 residues. V lost 3 bases to trimming and J lost 8 bases; unmatched junction nucleotides: 7. The CDR3 DNA sequence: TGTGCCAGCAGCTTCGGGACAGGGGGCGGGTCAGGCTACACCTTC. Translating it yields CASSFGTGGGSGYTF. The variable domain in full, with the rest retrieved from reference TRBV11-2 and TRBJ1-2, is EAGVAQSPRYKIIEKRQSVAFWCNPISGHATLYWYQQILGQGPKLLIQFQNNGVVDDSQLPKDRFSAERLKGVDSTLKIQPAKLEDSAVYLCASSFGTGGGSGYTFGSGTRLTVV.

The chain carries TRBV11-2 and TRBJ2-7, with TRBD2 matching over 9 bases. CDR3 length: 15 residues. J gave up 6 bases and V 1 base, and 7 bases lay outside the gene matches. Germline V gene lookup returns CDR1 SGHAT and CDR2 FQNNGV. As DNA, the CDR3 is TGTGCCAGCAGCTTAGCCGGCGGGGGGGATTTCGAGCAGTACTTC. This encodes CASSLAGGGDFEQYF.

CDR3 sequence reads: CASSWGPNDNSPLHF. The CDR3 bases are TGTGCCAGCAGCTGGGGACCTAACGATAATTCACCCCTCCACTTT. The V and J genes are TRBV5-4 and TRBJ1-6; tentative D call: TRBD1 (5 bases). The CDR3 sequence is 15 residues long. Germline lookup yields CDR1 SGHNT and CDR2 YYREEE (reference sequence). The V end was cut by 3 bases, the J end by 5 bases, with 12 bases between.